These T cell receptor beta chains were read from a single sample in a study of T cells after yellow fever vaccination. TCRdb analysed the 5' RACE reads with MiXCR anew, one entry per CDR3 protein. The repertoire holds 300,000 to 400,000 distinct CDR3 sequences, with 6% to 8% as singletons. This specimen consisted of PBMCs, obtained 5 days after the yellow fever booster vaccination. Receptors originate from a man aged 30 to 45 who received the YFV17D yellow fever vaccine. CDR3s include the opening cysteine and the closing phenylalanine or tryptophan. Each record gives: clone size, D gene, V gene, J gene, CDR3 protein, CDR3 DNA. A D gene is named only where the DNA matches it firmly. Clone size is given for some rows only: seen once, a few or many times, or a class if the clone is expanded.

.	.	TRBV2	TRBJ2-1	CASSDGRGLFF	TGTGCCAGCAGCGACGGGAGGGGGCTGTTCTTC
many	.	TRBV5-6	TRBJ2-5	CASSLVGVVETQYF	TGTGCCAGCAGCTTGGTCGGGGTGGTAGAGACCCAGTACTTC
.	.	TRBV9	TRBJ2-1	CDSSVEGGGDNEQFF	TGTGACAGCAGCGTAGAAGGCGGAGGAGACAATGAGCAGTTCTTC
many	.	TRBV6-1	TRBJ1-2	CASRSEANYGYTF	TGTGCCAGCAGATCCGAAGCTAACTATGGCTACACCTTC
few	TRBD2	TRBV3-1	TRBJ2-1	CASSSAGGPFDEQFF	TGTGCCAGCAGCTCAGCGGGAGGGCCCTTCGATGAGCAGTTCTTC
.	TRBD1	TRBV29-1	TRBJ2-5	CSVVWTGKTQYF	TGCAGCGTTGTTTGGACAGGGAAGACCCAGTACTTC
.	TRBD1	TRBV5-4	TRBJ2-7	CASRSGTDPYEQYF	TGTGCCAGCAGATCCGGGACAGACCCCTACGAGCAGTACTTC
few	TRBD2	TRBV14	TRBJ2-1	CASSQDATGREGYNEQFF	TGTGCCAGCAGCCAAGACGCCACGGGACGGGAGGGATACAATGAGCAGTTCTTC
few	TRBD1	TRBV9	TRBJ1-5	CASSATGENQPQHF	TGTGCCAGCAGCGCCACAGGGGAGAACCAGCCCCAGCATTTT
many	TRBD1	TRBV10-3	TRBJ2-1	CAISEWDRGGHNEQFF	TGTGCCATCAGTGAGTGGGACAGGGGAGGGCACAATGAGCAGTTCTTC
few	TRBD1	TRBV23-1	TRBJ2-3	CASSQSPRSGTGGEDTQYF	TGCGCCAGCAGTCAATCACCTAGGTCCGGGACAGGGGGCGAAGATACGCAGTATTTT
.	TRBD2	TRBV12-3/TRBV12-4	TRBJ2-1	CASSSTSHYNEQFF	TGTGCCAGCAGTTCGACTAGCCACTACAATGAGCAGTTCTTC
many	.	TRBV20-1	TRBJ2-7	CSARVYSYEQYF	TGCAGTGCTAGAGTGTATAGTTACGAGCAGTACTTC
.	.	TRBV6-2/TRBV6-3	TRBJ2-1	CASSLGPSMCF	TGTGCCAGCAGCCTCGGGCCCTCGATGTGCTTC
many	TRBD2	TRBV28	TRBJ2-3	CASSSLAGALNTQYF	TGTGCCAGCAGTTCCCTAGCGGGAGCCTTAAATACGCAGTATTTT
few	.	TRBV3-1	TRBJ1-3	CASSQGGGDSGNTIYF	TGTGCCAGCAGCCAAGGGGGGGGGGACTCTGGAAACACCATATATTTT
many	.	TRBV5-6	TRBJ1-2	CASSYGTASYTF	TGTGCCAGCAGCTACGGAACCGCGAGCTACACCTTC
many	TRBD2	TRBV7-2	TRBJ2-3	CASSLALSSGSGRTQYF	TGTGCCAGCAGCTTAGCGCTAAGTAGCGGGAGTGGGCGCACGCAGTATTTT
many	.	TRBV6-1	TRBJ2-7	CASAENLLAPNIFYEQYF	TGTGCCAGCGCCGAAAACCTCCTAGCGCCTAATATTTTCTACGAGCAGTACTTC
few	.	TRBV2	TRBJ2-7	CASSESGSYEQYF	TGTGCCAGCAGTGAAAGTGGGTCATACGAGCAGTACTTC
many	.	TRBV7-8	TRBJ1-1	CASSSRGQYREAFF	TGTGCCAGCAGCTCCCGGGGGCAGTACCGTGAAGCTTTCTTT
.	TRBD2	TRBV4-1	TRBJ2-5	CASSQFLSSGLQETQYF	TGCGCCAGCAGCCAATTTCTGTCTAGCGGACTCCAAGAGACCCAGTACTTC
.	.	TRBV20-1	TRBJ1-1	CSAYREGGNTEAFF	TGCAGTGCCTATAGAGAAGGGGGGAACACTGAAGCTTTCTTT
many	TRBD1	TRBV7-6	TRBJ1-6	CASSPAGRGSSPLHF	TGTGCCAGCAGCCCCGCTGGCAGGGGGAGTTCACCCCTCCACTTT
.	TRBD1	TRBV7-2	TRBJ2-1	CASRQGATYNEQFF	TGTGCCAGCCGTCAGGGGGCCACCTACAATGAGCAGTTCTTC
many	.	TRBV10-3	TRBJ2-1	CAISSTSYDSYNEQFF	TGTGCCATCAGTTCAACTAGCTATGACTCCTACAATGAGCAGTTCTTC
many	.	TRBV20-1	TRBJ2-1	CSARNNRASYNEQFF	TGCAGTGCTAGAAACAACAGGGCCTCCTACAATGAGCAGTTCTTC
few	.	TRBV28	TRBJ2-1	CATLGGGYNEQFF	TGTGCCACCCTGGGAGGGGGGTACAATGAGCAGTTCTTC
many	.	TRBV4-3	TRBJ2-7	CASSQDDRYEQYF	TGCGCCAGCAGCCAAGATGACCGCTACGAGCAGTACTTC
few	.	TRBV5-1	TRBJ2-7	CASSLAPLEQYF	TGCGCCAGCAGCCTCGCCCCACTCGAGCAGTACTTC
many	TRBD2	TRBV12-3/TRBV12-4	TRBJ2-1	CASRTAGLAGYNEQFF	TGTGCCAGCAGGACTGCAGGACTAGCGGGCTACAATGAGCAGTTCTTC
.	TRBD2	TRBV7-2	TRBJ2-1	CASSPGLAEHNEQFF	TGTGCCAGCAGCCCGGGACTAGCGGAGCACAATGAGCAGTTCTTC
.	.	TRBV6-2/TRBV6-3	TRBJ2-7	CASSYDPGSYEQYF	TGTGCCAGCAGTTACGACCCTGGGTCCTACGAGCAGTACTTC
many	TRBD2	TRBV30	TRBJ2-1	CARGRDRNEQFF	TGTGCCCGGGGGAGGGACCGCAATGAGCAGTTCTTC
.	.	TRBV6-5	TRBJ2-3	CASSYSALADTQYF	TGTGCCAGCAGTTACTCCGCGCTTGCAGATACGCAGTATTTT
.	TRBD1	TRBV12-3/TRBV12-4	TRBJ2-3	CASSRTGGSVTDTQYF	TGTGCCAGCAGCCGAACAGGGGGGTCCGTTACAGATACGCAGTATTTT
once	TRBD2	TRBV20-1	TRBJ2-3	CCAISEKRESTDTQYF	TGCTGTGCTATCTCCGAAAAGCGGGAGTCAACAGATACGCAGTATTTT